What follows are 10 T cell receptor beta chains derived from one specimen sequenced in a study of spatial heterogeneity in lung cancer. Each CDR3 protein gets one entry after TCRdb re-called the 5' RACE reads with MiXCR. Among about 38,000 distinct CDR3 sequences listed, 6.5% to 9% were seen once. The time point denotes: sample taken at primary tumor resection. The source material was PBMCs, sampled at surgery. These receptors were obtained from a male donor with early-stage non-small cell lung cancer.

The table lists this clonotype with many counts. The chain recombines TRBV5-1 with TRBJ2-7; 8 bases fit TRBD2. There are 15 residues in the CDR3. V shed 0 bases, J shed 4 bases, and the junction held 6 bases outside the gene matches. Germline assignment: CDR1 SGHRS and CDR2 YFSETQ. CDR3 region: CASSLAPGGEYEQYF. Here the CDR3 DNA reads TGCGCCAGCAGCTTGGCCCCGGGGGGGGAATACGAGCAGTACTTC.

This clonotype was recorded once. The V call is TRBV7-2, the J call TRBJ1-1; tentative D call: TRBD1 (5 bases). The CDR3 loop spans 14 amino acids. Germline V gene lookup returns CDR1 SGHTA and CDR2 FQGNSA. Trimming removed 1 base at V and 5 bases at J, with 11 bases between. In DNA form, the CDR3 reads TGTGCCAGCAGCTTAGTTCAGGGAGGGACTGAAGCTTTCTTT. Translated, it gives CASSLVQGGTEAFF.

This clonotype is labeled as medium-sized. The V gene is TRBV29-1, the J gene TRBJ2-1; TRBD2 matches at 12 bases. The germline V gene encodes CDR1 SQVTM and CDR2 ANQGSEA. The CDR3 spans 14 residues. Unmatched junction bases numbered 5, after V lost 4 bases and J lost 7 bases. In nucleotides, the CDR3 is TGCAGCGTTGGTGGACTAGCGGGAACGAATGAGCAGTTCTTC. Its protein is CSVGGLAGTNEQFF.

This clonotype was counted many times. The chain has TRBV4-3 and TRBJ1-6; no definite D call. The V end was cut by 1 base, the J end by 10 bases, with 14 bases between. The CDR3 sequence is 15 residues long. Germline lookup yields CDR1 LGHNA and CDR2 YSLEER. CDR3 bases: TGCGCCAGCAGCCAAGTACGGCTCCCTGGGTCACCCCTCCACTTT. Amino acid sequence: CASSQVRLPGSPLHF.

The chain joins TRBV27 to TRBJ1-2; 8 nucleotides agree with TRBD1. The germline V gene has CDR1 MNHEY and CDR2 SMNVEV (reference sequence). This CDR3 comprises 17 residues. V shed 3 bases, J shed 4 bases, and the junction held 13 bases outside the gene matches. CDR3 DNA: TGTGCCAGCAGTTTTACAGTTTTACCAGGGGGCGGCTATGGCTACACCTTC. Translating gives CASSFTVLPGGGYGYTF.

The chain carries TRBV20-1 and TRBJ2-7, with 8 bases identical to TRBD2. J gave up 4 bases and V 1 base, and 12 bases lay outside the gene matches. In germline, CDR1 is DFQATT, CDR2 SNEGSKA (reference sequence). This CDR3 region has 16 residues. The CDR3 bases are TGCAGTGCTAGAGTCTCGGGGGGGGCCGGTGGGTACGAGCAGTACTTC. This encodes CSARVSGGAGGYEQYF.

This clonotype was counted at least ten times. V usage is TRBV28 and J usage is TRBJ1-2; the D is unclear. V was shortened by 1 base and J by 8 bases, with 14 bases between the two germline ends. In germline, CDR1 is MDHEN, CDR2 SYDVKM. The CDR3 runs 14 residues. CDR3 nucleotide sequence: TGTGCCAGCAGTTTATCTAGCACGAGTAAAGGCTACACCTTC. It translates to CASSLSSTSKGYTF.

This chain links TRBV11-2 with TRBJ2-2; D remains unclear. Germline V CDR1 and CDR2: SGHAT, FQNNGV. V was pared by 3 bases and J by 2 bases, with 7 bases between. CDR3 length equals 14 residues. CDR3 region: CASSLRQNTGELFF. Written as DNA, the CDR3 is TGTGCCAGCAGCTTGCGACAAAACACCGGGGAGCTGTTTTTT.

This clonotype was counted at least ten times. The genes are TRBV2 and TRBJ2-1; D gene ambiguous. This CDR3 has 10 residues. Per the germline V gene, CDR1 is SNHLY and CDR2 is FYNNEI. The V gene lost 6 bases and the J gene lost 9 bases, with 6 bases spanning the gap. The CDR3 is CASSLVEQFF. CDR3 DNA sequence: TGTGCCAGCAGCCTAGTTGAGCAGTTCTTC.

This clonotype was recorded at least ten times. This chain joins TRBV6-2 or TRBV6-3 and TRBJ1-1; 7 bases are a match to TRBD1. Germline CDR1 reads MNHEY; CDR2 reads SVGEGT. The trim removed 4 bases at V and 0 bases at J, leaving 5 bases unmatched. CDR3 length: 15 amino acids. The CDR3 coding sequence is TGTGCCAGCAGTTCGAACAGGGGACTGAACACTGAAGCTTTCTTT. Its translation: CASSSNRGLNTEAFF.